What follows are 16 T cell receptor beta chains derived from one specimen sequenced in a study of cytomegalovirus exposure and HLA in healthy donors (dated by TCRdb to between 2016 and 2019). The library was prepared using the immunoSEQ multiplex PCR assay. A mixture of 60 forward primers for TCR Vbeta segments and 13 reverse primers for TCR Jbeta segments was used in the multiplex PCR. What TCRdb holds here is the immuneACCESS table cut down to in-frame rearrangements. Part of the clones is not present; checked against another copy, under half of the missing clones reflect an unresolved V gene, and the others are unexplained. The sample yields tens of thousands of clones; 78% were counted once. In total, the top ten clones hold less than 2% of the sample. Sequences were obtained from PBMCs. All receptors come from a man aged 35-49 years in good health and CMV-seronegative.

This clone was seen more than once but under ten times. For the CDR3, the DNA is TGTGCCAGCAGTCCCCCGGGACTAGCGGGACCCGGGGAGCTGTTTTTT. It encodes CASSPPGLAGPGELFF. The chain joins TRBV2 to TRBJ2-2, with 13 bases that match TRBD2. Germline-derived CDR1 and CDR2 are SNHLY and FYNNEI. The ends lost 5 bases at V and 6 bases at J; junction bases unmatched: 6. This CDR3 contains 16 residues.

V usage is TRBV30 and J usage is TRBJ1-1, with a weak D call TRBD1 (6 bases). The length of the CDR3 is 16 residues. Per the germline V gene, CDR1 is GTSNPN and CDR2 is SVGIG (reference sequence). Trimming shortened V by 3 bases and J by 0 bases, and 17 bases separated the two germline ends. CDR3 nucleotide sequence: TGTGCCTGGAGCTCCCGATGGACAGCTATGAACACTGAAGCTTTCTTT. This translates into CAWSSRWTAMNTEAFF.

The table lists this clone with a few counts. The rearrangement uses TRBV5-5 and TRBJ2-3; the match to TRBD2 covers 7 bases. This CDR3 contains 16 residues. The germline gives CDR1 SGHKS, CDR2 YYEKEE (reference sequence). The V gene end was trimmed by 3 bases and the J gene end by 2 bases; junction bases not matched to a gene: 9. Written as DNA, the CDR3 is TGTGCCAGCAGCTACAGTCTCGGGAGGACCACAGATACGCAGTATTTT. It encodes CASSYSLGRTTDTQYF.

Details on this clone: Other DNA sequences in the sample encode the same CDR3. The genes are TRBV4-2 and TRBJ2-7, with no clear D. Germline V CDR1 and CDR2: LGHNA, YNFKEQ. The CDR3 has 14 amino acids. V gave up 0 bases and J gave up 1 base, with 7 bases separating them. The CDR3: CASSQEVTSYEQYF. The DNA of the CDR3 is TGTGCCAGCAGCCAAGAAGTTACATCCTACGAGCAGTACTTC.

The gene calls are TRBV4-2 and TRBJ1-5; D possibly corresponds to TRBD1 (6 bases). V lost 0 bases and J 0 bases, leaving 9 bases between the germline ends. The CDR3 extends over 16 amino acids. Germline CDR1 LGHNA, CDR2 YNFKEQ. The CDR3, as DNA: TGTGCCAGCAGCCAAGAGGGGGCGCATAGCAATCAGCCCCAGCATTTT. Protein: CASSQEGAHSNQPQHF.

The gene calls are TRBV11-2 and TRBJ1-6; 8 bases are shared with TRBD1. With 5 bases clipped from V and 7 bases from J, the junction kept 7 bases outside the gene matches. Germline lookup yields CDR1 SGHAT and CDR2 FQNNGV. The CDR3 spans 15 residues. The DNA of the CDR3 is TGTGCCAGCAGCGGGAGACAGGGGCGGAATTCACCCCTCCACTTT. It codes for CASSGRQGRNSPLHF.

The chain carries TRBV12-5 and TRBJ2-7; TRBD1 is a possible D gene (5 bases). Trimming took off 2 bases at V and 3 bases at J, with 11 bases between the two ends. This CDR3 region has 14 residues. Germline V gene lookup returns CDR1 LGHNT and CDR2 FRNRAP. CDR3 residues: CASGLWPQVYEQYF. The CDR3 coding sequence is TGTGCTAGTGGTTTGTGGCCACAGGTCTACGAGCAGTACTTC.

The chain carries TRBV6-4 and TRBJ2-1, with a weak D call TRBD2 (6 bases). V was pared by 4 bases and J by 7 bases, with 17 bases between. Germline loops: CDR1 MRHNA, CDR2 SNTAGT. This CDR3 is 15 amino acids long. The CDR3 DNA reads TGTGCCAGCAGTGTATCCAGCGGGTACCGTAATGAGCAGTTCTTC. Protein product: CASSVSSGYRNEQFF.

V and J are TRBV14 and TRBJ2-5; D ambiguous. Germline CDR1 and CDR2: SGHDN and FVKESK. The CDR3 sequence is 14 residues long. V lost 5 bases and J lost 5, with 15 bases in between. The CDR3 DNA reads as TGTGCCAGCAGCTCCCAGGTGATCAGGGAGACCCAGTACTTC. Amino acids: CASSSQVIRETQYF.

The chain carries TRBV2 and TRBJ2-1; tentatively, D is TRBD2 (6 bases). The ends were cut back, 7 bases at V and 7 bases at J, with 14 bases in the middle. The length of the CDR3 is 13 residues. Germline V gives CDR1 SNHLY, CDR2 FYNNEI. CDR3 bases: TGTGCCAGCAAGCGGGCCGACGGAAATGAGCAGTTCTTC. Amino acid sequence: CASKRADGNEQFF.

The chain combines TRBV6-5 with TRBJ2-3; D possibly corresponds to TRBD1 (5 bases). CDR1 is MNHEY, CDR2 SVGAGI, per germline. The germline V and J ends were trimmed by 6 bases and 0 bases, with 10 bases remaining between them. CDR3 size: 14 residues. CDR3 region: CASSPTASTDTQYF. The CDR3 nucleotides are TGTGCCAGCAGCCCGACAGCCAGCACAGATACGCAGTATTTT.

The V call is TRBV28, the J call TRBJ1-5; 9 bases line up with TRBD1. Germline V gene data show CDR1 as MDHEN and CDR2 as SYDVKM. This CDR3 region has 14 residues. The trim removed 8 bases at V and 4 bases at J, leaving 6 bases unmatched. CDR3 residues: CASRPGQGNQPQHF. In nucleotides, the CDR3 is TGTGCCAGCCGCCCGGGACAGGGAAATCAGCCCCAGCATTTT.

The chain carries TRBV28 and TRBJ2-1; TRBD2 might be the D (7 bases). The CDR3 runs to 16 residues. V shed 6 bases and J shed 4 bases, with 19 bases lying between them. The germline V gene encodes CDR1 MDHEN and CDR2 SYDVKM. For the CDR3, the DNA is TGTGCCAGCAGCCCGGGGGGCCCTCCCAAATACAATGAGCAGTTCTTC. This translates into CASSPGGPPKYNEQFF.

The V and J genes are TRBV19 and TRBJ2-5; D perhaps matches TRBD1 (6 bases). V dropped 4 bases and J dropped 2 bases, with 8 bases sitting between them. The CDR3 is 13 residues long. CDR1 LNHDA and CDR2 SQIVND come from the germline V gene (reference sequence). The CDR3 DNA sequence: TGTGCCAGTAGTAGCGGACAGCAAGAGACCCAGTACTTC. It specifies CASSSGQQETQYF.

This clone showed up just a few times. This chain joins TRBV9 and TRBJ2-2; D remains unclear. This CDR3 has 14 amino acids. Germline CDR1 SGDLS, CDR2 YYNGEE. Trimming left V 4 bases short and J 6 bases short, with 13 bases between. Written as DNA, the CDR3 is TGTGCCAGCAGCCCACAGATGGTTCCCGGGGAGCTGTTTTTT. Translated: CASSPQMVPGELFF.

The J gene is TRBJ2-1, the V gene TRBV29-1; 8 bases align to TRBD2. The CDR3 runs to 11 residues. Germline lookup yields CDR1 SQVTM and CDR2 ANQGSEA. The CDR3 here is CGTSGYNEQFF. Written as DNA, the CDR3 is TGCGGCACTAGCGGTTACAATGAGCAGTTCTTC.